This TCR beta chain was found in a study of cytomegalovirus exposure and HLA in healthy donors. Study-wide points: Sequencing likely caused a cluster of highly shared sequence variants. The majority of CMV-associated TCR beta chains were reported as apparently HLA-restricted in a later analysis. Specific recognition of CMV antigens was confirmed in vitro for a few chains (all CMV-associated). In an earlier analysis, in some 600 donors, most V segments appeared productive either ~90% or ~30% of the time.

Comment on this clone: Its antigen is not known.

In the PCR, 60 Vbeta and 13 Jbeta primers were used. TCRdb's copy holds only in-frame clones and misses some; the assay was immunoSEQ multiplex PCR. The sample holds roughly 150,000 clones, around three quarters seen once. Trimming stripped 6 bases from V and 4 bases from J, with 15 bases between. This CDR3 region has 14 residues. From germline, CDR1 is MNHEY and CDR2 SVGAGI. The source is a woman aged 40-49 years in good health and CMV-seropositive. The specimen was PBMCs. The chain has TRBV6-5 and TRBJ1-2; D is possibly TRBD1 (6 bases). CDR3: CASSRQQGPYGYTF. The CDR3 coding sequence is TGTGCCAGCAGCCGACAACAGGGACCCTATGGCTACACCTTC.